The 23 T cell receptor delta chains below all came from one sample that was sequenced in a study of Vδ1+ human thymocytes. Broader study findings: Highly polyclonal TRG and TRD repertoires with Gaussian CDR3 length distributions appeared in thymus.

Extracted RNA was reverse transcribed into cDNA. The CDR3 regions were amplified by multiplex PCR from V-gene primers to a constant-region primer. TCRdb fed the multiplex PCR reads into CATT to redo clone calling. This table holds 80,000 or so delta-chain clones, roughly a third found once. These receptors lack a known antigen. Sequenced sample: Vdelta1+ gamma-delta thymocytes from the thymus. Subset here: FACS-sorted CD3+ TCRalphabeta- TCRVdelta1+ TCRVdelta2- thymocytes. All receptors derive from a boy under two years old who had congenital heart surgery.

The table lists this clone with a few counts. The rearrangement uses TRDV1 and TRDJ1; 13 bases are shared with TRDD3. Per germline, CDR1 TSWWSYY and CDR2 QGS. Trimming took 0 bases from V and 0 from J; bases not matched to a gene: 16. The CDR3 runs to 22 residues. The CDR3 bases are TGTGCTCTTGGGGAACTTACCCCTACTGGGGGATACGCAGTAGGGTACACCGATAAACTCATCTTT. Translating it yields CALGELTPTGGYAVGYTDKLIF.

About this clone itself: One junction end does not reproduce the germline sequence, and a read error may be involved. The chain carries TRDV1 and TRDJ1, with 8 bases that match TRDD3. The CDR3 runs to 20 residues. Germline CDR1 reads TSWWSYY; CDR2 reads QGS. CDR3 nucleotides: TGTGCTCTTGGGAACGGAGACATTGTAGGGGATACCCCCGAGGGCGATATACTCATCTTT. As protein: CALGNGDIVGDTPEGDILIF.

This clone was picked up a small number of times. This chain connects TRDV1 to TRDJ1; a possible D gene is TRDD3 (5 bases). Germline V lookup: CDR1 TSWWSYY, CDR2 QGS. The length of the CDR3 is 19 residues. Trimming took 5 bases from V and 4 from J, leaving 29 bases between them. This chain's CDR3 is CALGKRKLQYWCNFDKLIF. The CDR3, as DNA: TGTGCTCTTGGGAAACGCAAGTTACAGTACTGGTGCAATTTCGATAAACTCATCTTT.

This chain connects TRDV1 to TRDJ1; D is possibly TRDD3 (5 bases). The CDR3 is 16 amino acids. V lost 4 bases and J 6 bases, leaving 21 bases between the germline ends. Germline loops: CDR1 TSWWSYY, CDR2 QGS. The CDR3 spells CALGGLGEVCRNKLIF. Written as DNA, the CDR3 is TGTGCTCTTGGGGGACTAGGGGAGGTCTGTCGGAATAAACTCATCTTT.

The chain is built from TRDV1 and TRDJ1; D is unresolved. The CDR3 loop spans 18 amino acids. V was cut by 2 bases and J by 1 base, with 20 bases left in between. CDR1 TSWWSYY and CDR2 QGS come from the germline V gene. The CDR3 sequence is CALGESGLLPLATDKLIF. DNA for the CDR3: TGTGCTCTTGGGGAATCGGGACTTCTCCCTCTTGCCACCGATAAACTCATCTTT.

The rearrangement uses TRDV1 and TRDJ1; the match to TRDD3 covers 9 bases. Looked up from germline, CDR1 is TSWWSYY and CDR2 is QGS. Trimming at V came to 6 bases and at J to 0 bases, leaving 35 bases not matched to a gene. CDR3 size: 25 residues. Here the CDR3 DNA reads TGTGCTCTTGGCCCGCTTTTCGGGGATACGCTCTCCCCCCGCGGATCTAGGGCGAACACCGATAAACTCATCTTT. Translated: CALGPLFGDTLSPRGSRANTDKLIF.

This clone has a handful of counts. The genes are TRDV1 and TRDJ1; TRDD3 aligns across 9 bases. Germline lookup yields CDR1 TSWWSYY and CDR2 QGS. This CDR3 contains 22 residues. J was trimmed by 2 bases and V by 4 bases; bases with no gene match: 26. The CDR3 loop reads CALGGPRSYKGAGGLRTDKLIF. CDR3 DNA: TGTGCTCTTGGGGGCCCTAGGTCCTACAAGGGGGCTGGGGGATTACGAACCGATAAACTCATCTTT.

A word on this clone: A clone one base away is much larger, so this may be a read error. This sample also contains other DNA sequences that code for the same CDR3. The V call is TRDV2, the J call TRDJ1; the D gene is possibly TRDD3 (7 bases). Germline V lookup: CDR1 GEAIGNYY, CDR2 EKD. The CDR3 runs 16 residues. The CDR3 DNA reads TGTGCCTGTGACACTGGGGATAGATCCTACACCGACAAACTCATCTTT. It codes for CACDTGDRSYTDKLIF.

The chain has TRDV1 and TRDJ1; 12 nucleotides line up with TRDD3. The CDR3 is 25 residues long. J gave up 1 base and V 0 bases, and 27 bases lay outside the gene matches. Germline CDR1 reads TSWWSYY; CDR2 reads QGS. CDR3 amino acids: CALGELILSGPTGGYTTIITDKLIF. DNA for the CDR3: TGTGCTCTTGGGGAACTTATCCTTTCCGGGCCTACTGGGGGATACACCACTATAATCACCGATAAACTCATCTTT.

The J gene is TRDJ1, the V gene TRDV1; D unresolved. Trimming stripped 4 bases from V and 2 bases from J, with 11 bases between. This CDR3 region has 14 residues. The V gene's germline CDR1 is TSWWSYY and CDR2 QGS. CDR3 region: CALGGSVLTDKLIF. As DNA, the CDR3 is TGTGCTCTTGGGGGGTCCGTGTTGACCGATAAACTCATCTTT.

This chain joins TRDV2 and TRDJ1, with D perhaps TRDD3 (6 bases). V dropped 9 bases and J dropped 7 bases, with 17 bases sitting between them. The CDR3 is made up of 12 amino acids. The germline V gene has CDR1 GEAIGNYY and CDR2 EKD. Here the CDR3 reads CATFDTRVKLIF. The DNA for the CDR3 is TGTGCCACCTTCGATACGCGCGTTAAACTCATCTTT.

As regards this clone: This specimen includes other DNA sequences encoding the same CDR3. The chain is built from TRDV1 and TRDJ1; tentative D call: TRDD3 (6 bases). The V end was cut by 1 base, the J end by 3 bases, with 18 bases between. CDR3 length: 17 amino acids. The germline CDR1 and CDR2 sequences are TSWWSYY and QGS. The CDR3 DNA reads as TGTGCTCTTGGGGAACCCGGAGTTGGGGATCGGCCCGATAAACTCATCTTT. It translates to CALGEPGVGDRPDKLIF.

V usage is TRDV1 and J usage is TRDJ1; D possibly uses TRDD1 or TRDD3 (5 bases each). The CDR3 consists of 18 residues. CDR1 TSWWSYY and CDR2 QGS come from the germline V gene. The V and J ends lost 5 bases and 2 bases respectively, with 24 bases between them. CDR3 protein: CALGQREMGSIRTDKLIF. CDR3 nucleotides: TGTGCTCTTGGGCAACGGGAAATGGGGTCGATAAGGACCGATAAACTCATCTTT.

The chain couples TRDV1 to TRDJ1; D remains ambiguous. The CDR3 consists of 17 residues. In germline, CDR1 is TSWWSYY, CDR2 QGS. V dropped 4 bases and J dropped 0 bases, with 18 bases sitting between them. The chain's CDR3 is CALGGLEGGLYTDKLIF. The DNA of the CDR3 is TGTGCTCTTGGGGGATTAGAGGGTGGCCTGTACACCGATAAACTCATCTTT.

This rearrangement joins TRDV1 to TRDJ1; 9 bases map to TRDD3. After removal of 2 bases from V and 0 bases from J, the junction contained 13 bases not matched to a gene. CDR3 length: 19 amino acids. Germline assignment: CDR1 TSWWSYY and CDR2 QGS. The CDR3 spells CALGEWAAWGIGYTDKLIF. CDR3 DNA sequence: TGTGCTCTTGGGGAATGGGCCGCCTGGGGGATCGGGTACACCGATAAACTCATCTTT.

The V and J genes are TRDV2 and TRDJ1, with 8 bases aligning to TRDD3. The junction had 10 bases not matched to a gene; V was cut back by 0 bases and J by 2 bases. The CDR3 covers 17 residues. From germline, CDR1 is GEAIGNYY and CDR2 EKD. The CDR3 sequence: CACDTTPHWGWTDKLIF. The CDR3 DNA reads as TGTGCCTGTGACACCACCCCTCACTGGGGGTGGACCGATAAACTCATCTTT.

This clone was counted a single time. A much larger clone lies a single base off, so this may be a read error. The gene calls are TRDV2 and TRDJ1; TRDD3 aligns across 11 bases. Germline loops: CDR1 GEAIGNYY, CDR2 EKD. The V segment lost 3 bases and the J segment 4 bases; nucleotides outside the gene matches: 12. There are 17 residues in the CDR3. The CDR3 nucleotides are TGTGCCTGTGACTCTCCCTACTGGGGGATAGACGGCGATAAACTCATCTTT. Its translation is CACDSPYWGIDGDKLIF.

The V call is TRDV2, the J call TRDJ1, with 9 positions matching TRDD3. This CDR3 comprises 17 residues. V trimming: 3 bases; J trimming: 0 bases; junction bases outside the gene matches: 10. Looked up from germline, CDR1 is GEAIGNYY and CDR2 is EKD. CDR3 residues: CACDVLGGYLYTDKLIF. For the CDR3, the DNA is TGTGCCTGTGACGTACTGGGGGGATACTTGTACACCGATAAACTCATCTTT.

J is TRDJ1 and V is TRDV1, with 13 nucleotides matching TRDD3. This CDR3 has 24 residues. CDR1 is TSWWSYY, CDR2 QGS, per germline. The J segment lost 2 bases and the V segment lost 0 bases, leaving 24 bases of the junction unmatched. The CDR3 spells CALGELAFPIRTGGYASETDKLIF. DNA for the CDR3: TGTGCTCTTGGGGAACTAGCCTTCCCAATCCGAACTGGGGGATACGCGTCCGAAACCGATAAACTCATCTTT.

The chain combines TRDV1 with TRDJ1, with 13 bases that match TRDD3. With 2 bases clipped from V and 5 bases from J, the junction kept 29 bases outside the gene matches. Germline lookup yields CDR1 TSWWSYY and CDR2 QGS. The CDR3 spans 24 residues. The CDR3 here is CALGETGPTGPRRYWGIRSDKLIF. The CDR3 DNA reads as TGTGCTCTTGGGGAAACTGGTCCTACAGGACCCCGCCGATACTGGGGGATACGCTCTGATAAACTCATCTTT.

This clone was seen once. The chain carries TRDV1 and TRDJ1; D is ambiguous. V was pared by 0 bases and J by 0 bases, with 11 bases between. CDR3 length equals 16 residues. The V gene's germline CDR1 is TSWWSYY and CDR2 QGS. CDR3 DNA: TGTGCTCTTGGGGAACTGCGAAGGACTTACACCGATAAACTCATCTTT. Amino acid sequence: CALGELRRTYTDKLIF.

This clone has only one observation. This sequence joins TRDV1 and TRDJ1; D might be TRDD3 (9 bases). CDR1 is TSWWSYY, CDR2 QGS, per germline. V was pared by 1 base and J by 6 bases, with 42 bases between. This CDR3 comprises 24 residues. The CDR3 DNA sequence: TGTGCTCTTGGGGAACACCCTCCTCGCCTTCCTAGGAGCCCCATCGTACTGGGGGAGAATAAACTCATCTTT. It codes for CALGEHPPRLPRSPIVLGENKLIF.

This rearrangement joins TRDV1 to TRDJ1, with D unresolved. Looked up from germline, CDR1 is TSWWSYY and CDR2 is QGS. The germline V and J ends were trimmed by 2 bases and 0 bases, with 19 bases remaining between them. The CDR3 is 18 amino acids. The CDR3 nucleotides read TGTGCTCTTGGGGAAGGCATTTGCGGCAGCACGTACACCGATAAACTCATCTTT. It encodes CALGEGICGSTYTDKLIF.